These 15 T cell receptor beta chains originate from one sample sequenced in a study of blood T cells in healthy people across ages. For the second PCR, which ran for roughly 6 to 12 cycles, a sample-barcoded 5' primer and a J-beta primer mix were used. Each CDR3 protein is one row after TCRdb ran MiXCR on the 5' RACE reads. The sample contains 1.5 million to 2 million distinct CDR3 sequences, roughly 30% of which appear only once. The material sequenced was blood. Receptors originate from a woman younger than 45 in good health.

The V call is TRBV5-1, the J call TRBJ2-1; D is unclear. The germline V gene has CDR1 SGHRS and CDR2 YFSETQ. The germline V and J ends were trimmed by 5 bases and 5 bases, with 11 bases remaining between them. The CDR3 sequence is 13 residues long. As DNA, the CDR3 is TGCGCCAGCAGACCGTCTGGGGACAATGAGCAGTTCTTC. Translated, it gives CASRPSGDNEQFF.

In regard to this clonotype: The germline gene is not matched at one end of the junction; a read error may be the cause. CDR3 residues: CVSSETGGRADTQYF. The CDR3 nucleotides are TGTGTCAGCAGCGAGACGGGGGGGCGCGCAGATACGCAGTATTTT. J is TRBJ2-3 and V is TRBV9; 8 nucleotides align to TRBD2. Germline assignment: CDR1 SGDLS and CDR2 YYNGEE. CDR3 length equals 15 residues.

In the case of this clonotype: At one of its ends the junction is not consistent with the germline gene, which may arise from a read error. The rearrangement links TRBV13 to TRBJ2-7; 7 bases agree with TRBD1. This CDR3 spans 16 amino acids. CDR1 is PRHDT, CDR2 FYEKMQ, per germline (reference sequence). The CDR3 DNA reads TGTGCCGGCAGCTTAGGGGGTCGGGACAGTTCCTACGAGCAGTACTTC. It translates to CAGSLGGRDSSYEQYF.

The rearrangement uses TRBV2 and TRBJ1-6; a weak D match, TRBD1 (6 bases). Trimming shortened V by 4 bases and J by 8 bases, and 9 bases separated the two germline ends. The CDR3 runs to 13 residues. From germline, CDR1 is SNHLY and CDR2 FYNNEI. CDR3 loop: CASSGAGDSPLHF. CDR3 coding DNA: TGTGCCAGCAGTGGGGCAGGGGATTCACCCCTCCACTTT.

The sample holds a few counts of this clonotype. The chain joins TRBV12-3 or TRBV12-4 to TRBJ2-5; D is unresolved. This CDR3 is 14 amino acids long. The V end was cut by 3 bases, the J end by 0 bases, with 8 bases between. CDR3 coding DNA: TGTGCCAGCAGTTTTTCGAGGTACCAAGAGACCCAGTACTTC. Its translation: CASSFSRYQETQYF.

The rearrangement joins TRBV6-1 to TRBJ2-1; the D is unclear. The CDR3 is 13 amino acids. Trimming pared 7 bases from V and 7 bases from J, leaving 14 bases between. Germline CDR1 reads MNHNS; CDR2 reads SASEGT. The CDR3 is CASMSLVSNEQFF. The CDR3 nucleotides are TGTGCCAGCATGAGCCTCGTGAGTAATGAGCAGTTCTTC.

The chain uses TRBV3-1 and TRBJ2-7; a possible D gene is TRBD2 (6 bases). Matching the DNA end better, TRBJ2-5 makes the J call doubtful. In germline, CDR1 is LGHDT, CDR2 YNNKEL (reference sequence). The CDR3 has 14 residues. CDR3 residues: CASSQVGGAVTQYF. CDR3 in DNA: TGTGCCAGCAGCCAAGTCGGAGGGGCGGTGACCCAGTACTTC.

This clonotype occurred many times. V and J are TRBV20-1 and TRBJ2-2; D gene ambiguous. The CDR3 loop spans 13 amino acids. Germline CDR1 is DFQATT and CDR2 is SNEGSKA (reference sequence). Trimming pared 0 bases from V and 7 bases from J, leaving 9 bases between. The CDR3 sequence is CSARDQGDGELFF. CDR3 DNA: TGCAGTGCTAGAGATCAAGGAGACGGGGAGCTGTTTTTT.

The genes are TRBV7-2 and TRBJ2-5, with 7 bases lining up with TRBD2. TRBJ2-7 explains the end of the DNA better; the J call may be wrong. This CDR3 region has 15 residues. Germline CDR1 SGHTA, CDR2 FQGNSA. Written as DNA, the CDR3 is TGTGCCAGCAGCCTCGAGACTAGCAGACCCTACGAGCAGTACTTC. Amino acid sequence: CASSLETSRPYEQYF.

This clonotype was counted at least ten times. The CDR3 protein is CSVGPESYGYTF. CDR3 coding DNA: TGCAGCGTTGGCCCGGAGTCCTATGGCTACACCTTC. The chain is built from TRBV29-1 and TRBJ1-2, with no clear D. Germline loops: CDR1 SQVTM, CDR2 ANQGSEA. The CDR3 contains 12 residues. Between the trimmed V and J ends, which lost 4 bases and 4 bases, there was a span of 10 bases.

The J gene is TRBJ1-4, the V gene TRBV2; no firm D call. Germline V lookup: CDR1 SNHLY, CDR2 FYNNEI. The CDR3 loop spans 14 amino acids. Trimming shortened V by 2 bases and J by 0 bases, and 4 bases separated the two germline ends. In DNA form, the CDR3 reads TGTGCCAGCAGTGAAATAGCAACTAATGAAAAACTGTTTTTT. As protein: CASSEIATNEKLFF. The full variable domain, rest sourced from reference TRBV2 and TRBJ1-4, is EPEVTQTPSHQVTQMGQEVILRCVPISNHLYFYWYRQILGQKVEFLVSFYNNEISEKSEIFDDQFSVERPDGSNFTLKIRSTKLEDSAMYFCASSEIATNEKLFFGSGTQLSVL.

This clonotype appeared a few times. The chain is built from TRBV15 and TRBJ2-3; 7 bases agree with TRBD2. J was trimmed by 5 bases and V by 0 bases; bases with no gene match: 14. The germline CDR1 and CDR2 sequences are LNHNV and YYDKDF (reference sequence). The CDR3 runs to 18 residues. The CDR3 sequence is CATSRDRGGGTYKDTQYF. The CDR3 nucleotides read TGTGCCACCAGCAGAGATCGAGGCGGGGGAACTTATAAAGATACGCAGTATTTT.

This clonotype has at least ten counts. The chain uses TRBV12-3 or TRBV12-4 and TRBJ1-5; D may be TRBD1 (5 bases). V was trimmed by 5 bases and J by 0 bases, leaving 11 bases between them. The CDR3 is 15 amino acids. The CDR3 nucleotides read TGTGCCAGCAGTCCCCAGGGCAATAGCAATCAGCCCCAGCATTTT. Encoded protein: CASSPQGNSNQPQHF.

The rearrangement uses TRBV5-1 and TRBJ2-1; 9 positions match TRBD2. Germline V gene data show CDR1 as SGHRS and CDR2 as YFSETQ. The CDR3 is made up of 17 amino acids. Losses at the gene ends were 3 bases for V and 7 bases for J; bases not matched to a gene: 14. CDR3 sequence: CASSSTGGTAGGNEQFF. CDR3 in DNA: TGCGCCAGCAGCTCCACAGGCGGTACAGCGGGAGGAAATGAGCAGTTCTTC.

The genes are TRBV9 and TRBJ2-7; no firm D call. The germline CDR1 and CDR2 sequences are SGDLS and YYNGEE. Between the trimmed V and J ends, which lost 4 bases and 2 bases, there was a span of 10 bases. This CDR3 spans 13 amino acids. This CDR3 reads CASSRHGTYEQYF. The CDR3 DNA reads TGTGCCAGCAGCAGACATGGAACCTACGAGCAGTACTTC.